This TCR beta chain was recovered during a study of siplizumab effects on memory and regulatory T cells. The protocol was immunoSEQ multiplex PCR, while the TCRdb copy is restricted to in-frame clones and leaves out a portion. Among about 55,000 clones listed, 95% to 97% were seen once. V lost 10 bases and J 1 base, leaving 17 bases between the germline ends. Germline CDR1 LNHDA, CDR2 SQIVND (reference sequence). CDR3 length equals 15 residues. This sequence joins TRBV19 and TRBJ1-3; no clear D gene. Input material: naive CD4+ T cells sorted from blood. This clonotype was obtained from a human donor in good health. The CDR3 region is CATTEIDNSGNTIYF. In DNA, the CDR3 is TGTGCCACAACAGAAATCGACAATTCTGGAAACACCATATATTTT.